This TCR beta chain was sequenced during a study of a mutant IDH1 vaccine in newly diagnosed glioma. Across the study: First vaccine doses came 4-6 weeks after radiotherapy alone, or with temozolomide cycles. Patients under treatment included about 60% males and roughly 40% females and had a mean age of around 40 years. Prior therapy was radiotherapy, temozolomide, or both; most received both.

This CDR3 is built from 15 residues. Per the germline V gene, CDR1 is SGHTA and CDR2 is FQGTGA. Trimming stripped 1 base from V and 6 bases from J, with 10 bases between. Indicated time point: week 35, safety follow-up. A single vaccine dose contained 300 ug of mutant IDH1 20-mer peptide, and topical imiquimod was used with it. Scheduled for weeks 1, 3, 5, 7, 11, 15, 19 and 23, eight vaccinations were given to patients. Some clones are missing from TCRdb's copy, which holds only in-frame ones; the method was immunoSEQ multiplex PCR. The sample shows 31,000 or so clones, roughly 75% of them seen only once. To note about this clone: Its specificity is unknown.

The clonotype originates from a woman between 40 and 55 years old with glioma. This specimen was PBMCs, taken from a glioma patient whose treatment included an IDH1 peptide vaccine. V is TRBV7-3 and J is TRBJ1-6; D remains ambiguous. CDR3: CASSLRGSRNSPLHF. CDR3 bases: TGTGCCAGCAGCTTAAGGGGAAGTCGTAATTCACCCCTCCACTTT.